This T cell receptor (beta chain) comes out of a study of post-analysis software for immune sequencing data. Across the study: The cohort encompassed relapsing-remitting, secondary progressive and progressive-relapsing multiple sclerosis disease courses. Overall study results and limits: About 5 TRBV segments occurring more often in patients than controls included TRBV5-6, TRBV5-1 and TRBV20-1. The authors found that F measure strongly co-clustered same-batch samples. Significantly lower normalized Chao1 diversity was seen in multiple sclerosis patients than in controls.

For this clonotype: Antigen specificity is unknown.

In germline, CDR1 is SGHRS, CDR2 YFSETQ. Trimming took off 4 bases at V and 1 base at J, with 11 bases between the two ends. The CDR3 sequence is 14 residues long. Prepared TCR beta cDNA libraries contained unique molecular identifiers. TCRdb re-called the PCR reads through MiXCR, storing one row per CDR3 protein. The sample records around 500,000 distinct CDR3 sequences, 30% to 40% being singletons. The sequenced sample consisted of blood. V and J are TRBV5-1 and TRBJ1-1, with D hard to call. This receptor was taken from a girl aged 2-17 years with multiple sclerosis. The CDR3 nucleotides read TGCGCCAGCAGCCCCCTTTGGAGGAACACTGAAGCTTTCTTT. Its protein is CASSPLWRNTEAFF. The full variable domain, its missing parts supplied by reference TRBV5-1 and TRBJ1-1, is KAGVTQTPRYLIKTRGQQVTLSCSPISGHRSVSWYQQTPGQGLQFLFEYFSETQRNKGNFPGRFSGRQFSNSRSEMNVSTLELGDSALYLCASSPLWRNTEAFFGQGTRLTVV.